Sequencing of this T cell receptor (beta chain) was carried out in a study of blood T cell repertoires in COVID-19 (TCRdb year 2020). For the wider study: Samples from collaborators originated in the United States, Italy and Spain and spanned both the acute and convalescent phases of COVID-19. The prospective study material was composed of cDNA or gDNA derived from T cells, B-cell-depleted T cells, or PBMCs. Samples came from the ongoing ImmuneRACE study (first 160 participants) plus 1,254 subjects from 6 global collaborators. Subjects who had been exposed to COVID-19, were actively infected with it, or had recovered from it provided the deeply sampled blood TCRbeta repertoires that made up the dataset. Nearly every sample came with metadata listing a de-identified subject ID, COVID-19 status, age in years and sex. Where HLA class I and class II types were available, the types were taken from metadata supplied by the sample provider, not from assay-based typing. The repertoires were released in a freely available public database meant as a resource for research on the immune response to SARS-CoV-2. Study-wide conclusions, independent of this receptor: Clinical and demographic metadata were provided uncurated, with the amount varying by source and participant.

For CDR1 and CDR2, the germline V gene lists MGHRA and YSYEKL. From the cysteine through the phenylalanine, the CDR3 covers 16 amino acids. Only CDR3 DNA is held: 48 bases, read in frame from base 1. As for this clone: It has no known antigen specificity. Compared with germline, one end of the junction differs, possibly owing to a read error.

TCRbeta CDR3 regions were amplified from genomic DNA using the immunoSEQ Assay, a bias-controlled multiplex PCR. From the authors' description of their analysis: Nucleated cell counts per sample were estimated from amplification of reference gene primers within the assay. Sequence reads were collapsed and filtered to measure the absolute abundance of every unique TCRbeta CDR3 rearrangement. For each sample, productive Simpson clonality was calculated as the square root of Simpson's diversity index across productive rearrangements. The source is immuneACCESS, and TCRdb retained only in-frame sequences with V and J called. Part of the clones is not carried over; for the studies checked, unresolved V genes explain less than half of this, and the remainder is unexplained. V, J and clone size derive from that table, while D and trimming were established from the DNA sequence. This sample lists under 250,000 clones; approximately 91% were detected once. Less than 3.5% of the sample is in the top ten clones.

Collaborating institutions collected whole blood in K2EDTA tubes following their own protocols. Collaborator samples were shipped for TCRbeta analysis as frozen whole blood, isolated PBMCs, or DNA extracted from either sample type. Sequences were obtained from peripheral blood. This TCR came from a woman between 55 and 75 years old with acute or convalescent COVID-19. This chain is built from TRBV4-1 and TRBJ1-6; 6 matching bases give a weak D call of TRBD1. The DNA is TGCGCCCGCAGCCAACTCTCTGGACAGATCAATTCACCCCTCCACTTT. It codes for CARSQLSGQINSPLHF.